The sequence of this T cell receptor (beta chain) was determined in a study of beta chain features in type 1 diabetes (dated by TCRdb to 2016 to 2019). Turning to the overall study: No differences in mean age, gender distribution, total cell number or subset yield were found between patients and healthy donors. Whereas all 30 or so donors provided naive and central memory subsets, regulatory and stem cell-like memory subsets were isolated from just 8 patients and about 8 healthy donors. The study compared TCRB repertoires of sorted circulating CD4+ T cell subsets between recently diagnosed type 1 diabetes patients and matched healthy donors. A total of some 100,000,000 sorted cells were examined across all samples, and a strong correlation was observed between cell number per subset and RNA yield.

Each donor gave one peripheral blood draw, approximately 120 mL on average, collected into heparinised tubes. Using a panel that included CD45RO, CCR7, CD25, CD127, CD95 and CD27, naive, central memory, regulatory and stem cell-like memory CD4+ T cells were sorted on a BD FACSAria II. Every sorted population had a purity above 95%. Right away, PBMCs were isolated by Lymphoprep density gradient centrifugation and were stained directly, with no culture step. Samples were stained and sorted in pairs, with one healthy donor and one patient per experiment, so that batch effects were minimized. This clone was seen a few times. Its antigen is still unknown. No much larger clone is present one base from it, and per-base qualities are unavailable. Study-wide findings and limitations: Naive, central memory and regulatory TCRB repertoires appeared to be more alike among patients than among healthy donors. Because the HLA sub-analyses included only small numbers of individuals, any influence of HLA type on TCRB rearrangement was left unresolved. Because cDNA was sequenced instead of genomic DNA, activated cells with high expression could be over-represented, although the groups did not differ in activation or CD3 levels. A moderate but significant shortening of TCRB CDR3 length was observed in type 1 diabetes patients in all four CD4+ subsets. Fewer insertions and more nucleotide deletions at VDJ recombination sites were observed in patients with type 1 diabetes, implying thymic rearrangement abnormalities. Shorter templates might have been favored by PCR, but patient and control samples were amplified and corrected together, so both groups would have been affected equally by any skew.

Trimming at the junction amounts to 5 bases on V and 10 bases on J, and the germline ends lie 15 bases apart. According to the germline V gene, CDR1 reads SGHTA and CDR2 reads FQGNSA. The CDR3 sequence holds 14 residues, the cysteine and phenylalanine included. Only the CDR3 DNA stays, 42 bases, in frame from base 1. The High Capacity cDNA Reverse Transcription Kit was used to reverse transcribe all of the isolated RNA, meaning that expressed TCRB transcripts were what got sequenced. Deep immunoSEQ sequencing was applied to naive, central memory and regulatory T cell samples, giving an average of roughly 3.5 million total reads per sample. Sorted cells were lysed in RLT buffer, and RNA was extracted using DNase-treated RNeasy Micro or Mini kits according to cell number. Each cell subset was processed on its own to prevent cross-contamination, while patient and healthy donor samples were processed together. The immunoSEQ multiplex PCR was used to amplify TCRB sequences from cDNA, yielding 87-bp fragments that span the CDR3 region. Amplicons were sequenced on the Illumina HiSeq platform. Concerning the study's data processing: Synthetic template baselines were used to correct PCR bias computationally, reads within Hamming distance 2 were collapsed together, and singletons that could not be merged were discarded. Reads were aligned to IMGT to assign V, D and J genes, CDR3 length, and insertions or deletions at six rearrangement sites. Clonotype counts were normalized to sorted cell number within each subset before computing true diversity and Gini coefficients with the tcR R package. The overlap coefficient, calculated on TCRB nucleotide sequences, was used to quantify repertoire sharing. Held by TCRdb, this immuneACCESS table contains in-frame sequences only and omits some clones. Under half of the omission traces to an unresolved V gene where checked; the cause of the rest is unknown. For V, J and clone size, that table is used; D and trimming come from the DNA. The sample has hundreds of thousands of clones on record, approximately 15% of them singletons. Roughly 7% of the sample is held by the ten biggest clonotypes.

The sample was central memory CD4+ T cells from blood. Recombination linked TRBV7-2 to TRBJ1-6; the best D guess is TRBD1, with 5 bases matching. The receptor's source is a man aged 25 to 40 in good health. The CDR3 loop reads CASSLRGGESPLHF. The DNA is as follows: TGTGCCAGCAGCCTACGGGGCGGGGAATCACCCCTCCACTTT.